This T cell receptor (beta chain) was documented in a study of long-term antiretroviral therapy in people with HIV. Version v3.0 of the immunoSEQ assay was performed at survey level. TCRdb's copy holds only in-frame clones and misses some; the assay was immunoSEQ multiplex PCR. The table includes about 42,000 clones, around nine tenths detected once. The germline CDR1 and CDR2 sequences are SGHTS and YDEGEE. Between the trimmed V and J ends, which lost 0 bases and 0 bases, there was a span of 4 bases. This CDR3 has 14 residues. The sample consisted of unsorted PBMCs, taken 0.1 years before starting antiretroviral therapy. The chain recombines TRBV5-8 with TRBJ2-4; D not resolved. This clonotype was sampled from a woman aged 50 to 65 with HIV. The DNA of the CDR3 is TGTGCCAGCAGCTTGGGGATAGCCAAAAACATTCAGTACTTC. It codes for CASSLGIAKNIQYF. Full variable domain (rest looked up from reference TRBV5-8 and TRBJ2-4): EAGVTQSPTHLIKTRGQQATLRCSPISGHTSVYWYQQALGLGLQFLLWYDEGEERNRGNFPPRFSGRQFPNYSSELNVNALELEDSALYLCASSLGIAKNIQYFGAGTRLSVL.